This T cell receptor beta chain came from a study of tumor-infiltrating lymphocytes in localized non-small cell lung cancer. Study-wide results and caveats: Only some patients had TCR sequencing, depending on available tissue. Technical variation could not be separated from intratumor heterogeneity here. Higher tumor T cell infiltration than in uninvolved lung was supported by TCRbeta sequencing. T-cell fraction did not differ between immunotypes IM1 and IM2.

Sequenced by immunoSEQ multiplex PCR; TCRdb stores in-frame clones only, minus some. This sample carries over 15,000 clones, approximately 69% of them seen once, and the ten largest clones take under 7%. About this clone itself: Its target is unknown.

The CDR3 runs 11 residues. V lost 2 bases to trimming and J lost 3 bases, with 1 base between them. Germline assignment: CDR1 MDHEN and CDR2 SYDVKM. The chain combines TRBV28 with TRBJ2-5; D unclear. This receptor was obtained from a human donor with non-small cell lung cancer. Sequencing was done on a sample of lung tumor tissue. CDR3 residues: CASSLKETQYF. CDR3 in DNA: TGTGCCAGCAGTTTAAAAGAGACCCAGTACTTC.